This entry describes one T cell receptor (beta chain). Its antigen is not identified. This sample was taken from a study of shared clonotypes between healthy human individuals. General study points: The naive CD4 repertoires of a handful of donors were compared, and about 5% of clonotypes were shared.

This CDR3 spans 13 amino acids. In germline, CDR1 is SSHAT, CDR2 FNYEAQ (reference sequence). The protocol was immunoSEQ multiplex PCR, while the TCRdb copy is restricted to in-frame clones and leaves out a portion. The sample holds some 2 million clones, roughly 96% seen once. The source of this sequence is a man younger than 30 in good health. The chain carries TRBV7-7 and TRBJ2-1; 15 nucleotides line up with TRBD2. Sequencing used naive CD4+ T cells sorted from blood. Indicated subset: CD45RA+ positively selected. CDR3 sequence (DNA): TGTGCTAGCCAGGGACTAGCGGGAGGAGAGCAGTTCTTC. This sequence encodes CASQGLAGGEQFF.